The text below deals with one TCR beta chain. Its antigen is undetermined. The sample belongs to a study of cytotoxic CD8 clonotypes in ibrutinib-treated CLL. Study at large: The cohort had around 10 relapsed/refractory and over 14 treatment-naive patients, around 18 IGHV unmutated.

Study findings and constraints: Clonality, elevated at ibrutinib response, dropped back toward baseline at progression.

Sequencing was performed with immunoSEQ multiplex PCR; in TCRdb, only in-frame clones are kept and a portion is missing. The sample holds 110,000 or so clones, about 53% seen once. V was cut by 3 bases and J by 1 base, with 16 bases left in between. The CDR3 has 18 amino acids. Germline values: CDR1 SNHLY, CDR2 FYNNEI. V gene TRBV2 combines with J gene TRBJ2-6; D not resolved. The sample here was PBMCs, taken after 24 months of ibrutinib treatment. This TCR derives from a human donor with chronic lymphocytic leukemia. The CDR3 sequence is CASSDDSPQTSGANVLTF. CDR3 nucleotide sequence: TGTGCCAGCAGTGACGACTCCCCCCAGACTTCTGGGGCCAACGTCCTGACTTTC.